These T cell receptor beta chains were read from a single sample in a study of CD4 T cells in relation to SARS-CoV-2 and coronaviruses. The data were produced by immunoSEQ multiplex PCR, yet TCRdb's version contains in-frame clones alone and is incomplete. In the table there are some 65,000 clones, 85% to 90% of which are singletons. The sequencing input was memory CD4+ T cells from PBMCs. The receptors derive from a human donor in good health. Each CDR3 is given with its conserved first and last residue. Fields, in order: J gene, V gene, CDR3 protein.

TRBJ2-4 | TRBV5-4 | CASSPGGTSGDGIQYF
TRBJ2-3 | TRBV6-5 | CASSFPTDTQYF
TRBJ2-2 | TRBV3-1/TRBV3-2 | CASSQFSAGELFF
TRBJ1-2 | TRBV5-1 | CASSSGTGGLFDGYTF
TRBJ2-5 | TRBV30 | CAWSVGLAEETQYF
TRBJ1-6 | TRBV6-1 | CASSETHAGSSPLHF
TRBJ2-3 | TRBV4-3 | CASSVRLAASTDTQYF
TRBJ1-5 | TRBV23-1 | CASSQTPGLGNQPQHF
TRBJ1-5 | TRBV5-1 | CASSLAVDQPQHF
TRBJ2-2 | TRBV5-1 | CASSSGGQGVSGELFF
TRBJ2-3 | TRBV11-3 | CASSPLTSTDTQYF
TRBJ2-5 | TRBV2 | CASLRQETQYF
TRBJ2-2 | TRBV7-2 | CASSFYWGGGSGELFF
TRBJ2-3 | TRBV7-2 | CASSFRVNADPSQYF
TRBJ1-2 | TRBV10-3 | CAISDLQQGGLSGYTF
TRBJ1-2 | TRBV10-3 | CATSTGQEYGYTF
TRBJ2-5 | TRBV5-1 | CASSLEHKQETQYF